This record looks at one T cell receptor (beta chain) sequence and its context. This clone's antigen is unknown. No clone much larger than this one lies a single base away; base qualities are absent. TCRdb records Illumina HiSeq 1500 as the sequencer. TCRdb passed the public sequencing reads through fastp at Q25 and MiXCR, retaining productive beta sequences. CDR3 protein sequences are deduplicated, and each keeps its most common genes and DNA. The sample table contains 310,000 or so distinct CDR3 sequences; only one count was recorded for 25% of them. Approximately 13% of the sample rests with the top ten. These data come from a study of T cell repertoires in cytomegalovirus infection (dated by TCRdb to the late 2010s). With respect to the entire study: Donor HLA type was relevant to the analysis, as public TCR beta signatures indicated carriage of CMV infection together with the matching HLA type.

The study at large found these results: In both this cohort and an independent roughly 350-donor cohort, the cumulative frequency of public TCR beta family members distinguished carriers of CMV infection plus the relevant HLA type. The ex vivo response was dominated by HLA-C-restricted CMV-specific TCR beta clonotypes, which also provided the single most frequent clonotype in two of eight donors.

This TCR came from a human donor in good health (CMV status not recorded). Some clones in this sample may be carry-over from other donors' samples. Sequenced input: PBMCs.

The DNA is as follows: TGTGCCAGCAGTTTCCGGACAGGCTCTGCTGAAGCTTTCTTT. This yields the protein CASSFRTGSAEAFF. In this chain, TRBV28 is recombined with TRBJ1-1; 7 bases in the middle match TRBD1. Germline trimming: 3 bases from V, 6 bases from J; junction bases outside gene matches: 7. The CDR3 covers 14 residues, taking in both the cysteine and the phenylalanine. The sequence is cut down to CDR3 DNA, 42 bases in frame from base 1. As encoded in the germline V gene, CDR1 is MDHEN while CDR2 is SYDVKM. Full variable domain (CDR3 extended with the reference TRBV28 and TRBJ1-1 proteins): DVKVTQSSRYLVKRTGEKVFLECVQDMDHENMFWYRQDPGLGLRLIYFSYDVKMKEKGDIPEGYSVSREKKERFSLILESASTNQTSMYLCASSFRTGSAEAFFGQGTRLTVV.